Listed below are T cell receptor beta chains from one sample, sequenced in a study of CD8 T cells in Susac syndrome. MiXCR, applied by TCRdb to the immunoSEQ multiplex PCR reads, yields one record per CDR3 protein. Here the sample spans about 190,000 distinct CDR3 sequences, more than 90% being singletons. Sequenced input: CD4+ T cells from PBMCs. These TCRs come from a human donor with Susac syndrome. The CDR3 runs from the conserved cysteine through the conserved F or W. Fields, in order: J gene, V gene, D gene, CDR3 DNA, CDR3 protein. A D gene is named only where the DNA matches it firmly.

TRBJ2-3 TRBV7-8 . TGTGCCAGCAGCTTACTCGGACTGGGGACAGATACGCAGTATTTT CASSLLGLGTDTQYF
TRBJ2-1 TRBV20-1 TRBD2 TGCAGTGCTAGATCCCGACTAGCAGCGACTCGCTACAATGAGCAGTTCTTC CSARSRLAATRYNEQFF
TRBJ2-3 TRBV7-9 . TGTGCCAGCAGTCCGGATACGCAGTATTTT CASSPDTQYF
TRBJ1-5 TRBV6-2/TRBV6-3 . TGTGCCAGCAGAGAGGACGCGGGCAATCAGCCCCAGCATTTT CASREDAGNQPQHF
TRBJ2-5 TRBV6-5 TRBD1 TGTGCCAGCAGTTACTCAGGGACAGGGGAAAAGACCCAGTACTTC CASSYSGTGEKTQYF
TRBJ2-7 TRBV12-3/TRBV12-4 TRBD2 TGTGCCAGCAGTCCACGGACTAGCGGAGCCTACGAGCAGTACTTC CASSPRTSGAYEQYF
TRBJ1-2 TRBV18 . TGTGCCAGCTCACCTATAGAGGGCGGTGCTACCTATGGCTACACCTTC CASSPIEGGATYGYTF
TRBJ2-7 TRBV5-1 TRBD1 TGCGCCAGCAGCCTAAGATCCGACCTCGGGACAGGGAACTACGAGCAGTACTTC CASSLRSDLGTGNYEQYF
TRBJ2-1 TRBV2 TRBD2 TGTGCCAGCAAGTTTACGAGCGGGGGGGGGTTTGGTGAGCAGTTCTTC CASKFTSGGGFGEQFF
TRBJ2-5 TRBV9 TRBD2 TGTGCCAGCAGCGTAGGTGTCGGGGGGGCCGTAGAGACCCAGTACTTC CASSVGVGGAVETQYF
TRBJ2-5 TRBV29-1 . TGCAGCGTTTACGGCCAAGAGACCCAGTACTTC CSVYGQETQYF
TRBJ1-2 TRBV4-1 . TGCGCCAGCAGCCAAGGAGGGGGGTTCACTAACTATGGCTACACCTTC CASSQGGGFTNYGYTF
TRBJ2-5 TRBV7-7 TRBD2 TGTGCCAGCAGCTTCCTTAGCGGGGGGGCGGAGACCCAGTACTTC CASSFLSGGAETQYF
TRBJ1-6 TRBV12-3/TRBV12-4 . TGTGCCAGCAGCTTGGGCGGGGGGGCGCGGAATTCACCCCTCCACTTT CASSLGGGARNSPLHF